Shown below are 10 T cell receptor beta chains from a single sample sequenced in a study of blood T cell repertoires in COVID-19. Assay: immunoSEQ multiplex PCR; the TCRdb copy retains only in-frame clones and omits some. Altogether 90,000 or so clones are present, about 82% being singletons, with the ten largest covering about 25%. Sample: peripheral blood. The origin of the receptors is a human donor in a cohort sampled during active COVID-19.

The chain is built from TRBV3-1 (or the pseudogene TRBV3-2) and TRBJ2-7; TRBD2 matches 7 bases. The CDR3 is 18 amino acids. V gave up 1 base and J gave up 2 bases; unmatched junction bases: 14. CDR1 LGHDT and CDR2 YNNKEL come from the germline V gene (reference sequence). The chain's CDR3 is CASSQVIGGGPRTYEQYF. In DNA form, the CDR3 reads TGTGCCAGCAGCCAAGTAATCGGGGGAGGGCCGCGAACCTACGAGCAGTACTTC.

CDR3 coding DNA: TGTGCCTGGAGGAGGGGACAGGAGGATGAAAAACTGTTTTTT. It yields the protein CAWRRGQEDEKLFF. V usage is TRBV30 and J usage is TRBJ1-4; 8 bases match TRBD1. This CDR3 region has 14 residues. Germline V gene lookup returns CDR1 GTSNPN and CDR2 SVGIG (reference sequence). The J segment lost 6 bases and the V segment lost 3 bases, leaving 6 bases of the junction unmatched.

The chain combines TRBV13 with TRBJ2-7; 8 bases agree with TRBD1. The CDR3 length is 13 residues. CDR1 PRHDT and CDR2 FYEKMQ come from the germline V gene (reference sequence). V dropped 5 bases and J dropped 4; count of bases not matched to a gene: 4. CDR3 nucleotides: TGTGCCAGCAGCCGACAGGGGATTTACGAGCAGTACTTC. This encodes CASSRQGIYEQYF. The entire variable domain, with the rest obtained from reference TRBV13 and TRBJ2-7, is as follows: AAGVIQSPRHLIKEKRETATLKCYPIPRHDTVYWYQQGPGQDPQFLISFYEKMQSDKGSIPDRFSAQQFSDYHSELNMSSLELGDSALYFCASSRQGIYEQYFGPGTRLTVT.

The gene calls are TRBV7-2 and TRBJ1-2; tentative D call: TRBD1 (6 bases). Germline V gene lookup returns CDR1 SGHTA and CDR2 FQGNSA. This CDR3 spans 13 amino acids. Trimming took off 4 bases at V and 3 bases at J, with 9 bases between the two ends. Here the CDR3 DNA reads TGTGCCAGCAGCTCATACAGGGACTATGGCTACACCTTC. It encodes CASSSYRDYGYTF.

The chain recombines TRBV5-4 with TRBJ2-2; 8 bases are shared with TRBD1. Trimming took 1 base from V and 4 from J; bases not matched to a gene: 3. The CDR3 loop spans 15 amino acids. Germline values: CDR1 SGHNT, CDR2 YYREEE (reference sequence). The CDR3 protein is CASSLRTGSTGELFF. The CDR3 DNA follows: TGTGCCAGCAGCTTGAGGACAGGGAGCACCGGGGAGCTGTTTTTT.

The V and J genes are TRBV6-5 and TRBJ1-1; no firm D call. Germline values: CDR1 MNHEY, CDR2 SVGAGI. The V end lost 7 bases, the J end lost 6 bases, and 12 bases lay between the germline ends. The CDR3 totals 12 residues. The CDR3 is CASNAPGPEAFF. In DNA, the CDR3 is TGTGCCAGCAACGCACCTGGCCCTGAAGCTTTCTTT.

V gene TRBV19 combines with J gene TRBJ2-3, with D tentatively TRBD2 (6 bases). The CDR3 contains 14 residues. Germline CDR1 and CDR2: LNHDA and SQIVND (reference sequence). The V gene lost 3 bases and the J gene lost 6 bases, with 13 bases spanning the gap. The CDR3 sequence: CASSITLASDTQYF. The CDR3 DNA reads TGTGCCAGTAGTATCACCCTAGCGTCGGATACGCAGTATTTT.

The gene calls are TRBV9 and TRBJ1-1; D possibly corresponds to TRBD1 (5 bases). There are 16 residues in the CDR3. Germline CDR1 and CDR2: SGDLS and YYNGEE. The V end lost 0 bases, the J end lost 1 base, and 13 bases lay between the germline ends. Here the CDR3 reads CASSVVLGQGNTEAFF. CDR3 nucleotide sequence: TGTGCCAGCAGCGTAGTATTAGGGCAGGGGAACACTGAAGCTTTCTTT. Together with reference TRBV9 and TRBJ1-1, the CDR3 gives the full variable domain: DSGVTQTPKHLITATGQRVTLRCSPRSGDLSVYWYQQSLDQGLQFLIQYYNGEERAKGNILERFSAQQFPDLHSELNLSSLELGDSALYFCASSVVLGQGNTEAFFGQGTRLTVV.

This clone was counted only a few times. The chain recombines TRBV18 with TRBJ1-6; no reliable D call. This CDR3 contains 16 residues. V lost 1 base to trimming and J lost 7 bases, with 14 bases between them. Germline V gene data show CDR1 as KGHSH and CDR2 as LQKENI. CDR3 loop: CASSPQFANYNSPLHF. CDR3 in DNA: TGTGCCAGCTCACCACAGTTCGCTAACTACAATTCACCCCTCCACTTT.

This clone was counted once. This chain uses TRBV7-3 with TRBJ2-2; unclear D gene. Germline CDR1 and CDR2: SGHTA and FQGTGA. CDR3 length: 12 residues. Between the trimmed V and J ends, which lost 3 bases and 5 bases, there was a span of 4 bases. CDR3 DNA sequence: TGTGCCAGCAGCTTTAATACCGGGGAGCTGTTTTTT. This codes for CASSFNTGELFF.